This TCR beta chain was captured in a study of blood T cell repertoires in COVID-19. Background on the study: The United States, Italy and Spain were the sources of the acute and convalescent COVID-19 samples. T cells, B-cell-depleted T cells, or PBMCs provided the cDNA or gDNA that served as material.

Per the study methods: Reference gene primers were amplified, and this amplification served to estimate nucleated cell counts. Only in-frame clones appear in the TCRdb table, and some are missing; sequencing was by immunoSEQ multiplex PCR. Clonal size and the V and J genes are those of that table, whereas D and trimming came from the DNA. The sample shows tens of thousands of clones, around 88% of them seen only once. Per the germline V gene, CDR1 is SEHNR and CDR2 is FQNEAQ (reference sequence). The CDR3 has 17 amino acids. V was cut by 4 bases and J by 0 bases, with 16 bases left in between. V is TRBV7-9 and J is TRBJ1-3; unclear D gene. Sequences were obtained from peripheral blood. The TCR was taken from a woman over 75 with acute or convalescent COVID-19. The CDR3 reads CASSSSAVGISGNTIYF. The CDR3 DNA reads TGTGCCAGCAGCTCCTCTGCCGTCGGTATCTCTGGAAACACCATATATTTT.